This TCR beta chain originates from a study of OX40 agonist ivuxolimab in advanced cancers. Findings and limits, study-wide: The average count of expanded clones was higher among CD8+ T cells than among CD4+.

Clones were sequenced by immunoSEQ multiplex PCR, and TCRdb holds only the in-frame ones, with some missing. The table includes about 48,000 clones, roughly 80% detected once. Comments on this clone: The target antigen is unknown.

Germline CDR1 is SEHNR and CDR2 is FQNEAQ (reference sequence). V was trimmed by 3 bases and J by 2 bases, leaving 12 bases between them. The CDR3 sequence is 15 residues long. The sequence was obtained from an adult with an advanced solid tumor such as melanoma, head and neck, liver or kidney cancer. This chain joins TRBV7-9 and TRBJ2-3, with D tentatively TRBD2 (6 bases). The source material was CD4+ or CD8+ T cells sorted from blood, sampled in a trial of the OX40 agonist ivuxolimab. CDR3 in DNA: TGTGCCAGCAGCTTCGGCGGGGCCTTCACAGATACGCAGTATTTT. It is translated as CASSFGGAFTDTQYF. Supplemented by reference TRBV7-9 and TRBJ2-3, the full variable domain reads DTGVSQNPRHKITKRGQNVTFRCDPISEHNRLYWYRQTLGQGPEFLTYFQNEAQLEKSRLLSDRFSAERPKGSFSTLEIQRTEQGDSAMYLCASSFGGAFTDTQYFGPGTRLTVL.